One and the same sample provided the 4 T cell receptor beta chains below, sequenced in a study of blood T cell repertoires in COVID-19. Generated by immunoSEQ multiplex PCR, the TCRdb table keeps only in-frame clones and is missing some. This table has 250,000 to 300,000 clones, around 78% appearing once. The sequenced sample consisted of peripheral blood. These TCRs come from a man between 60 and 75 years old who had recovered from COVID-19.

This clone has only one observation. This rearrangement joins TRBV5-4 to TRBJ2-7, with a tentative D call TRBD1 (6 bases). The V gene lost 1 base and the J gene lost 0 bases, with 11 bases spanning the gap. Germline lookup yields CDR1 SGHNT and CDR2 YYREEE (reference sequence). The CDR3 is 15 residues long. DNA of the CDR3: TGTGCCAGCAGCTTGAGGGGGAGCGCCTCCTACGAGCAGTACTTC. It is translated as CASSLRGSASYEQYF.

The genes are TRBV7-9 and TRBJ2-5; 7 bases agree with TRBD1. Germline values: CDR1 SEHNR, CDR2 FQNEAQ (reference sequence). CDR3 size: 15 residues. The V and J ends lost 6 bases and 2 bases, in that order; junction bases with no gene match: 9. CDR3 bases: TGTGCCAGCAGTAGAGGGGGCACCGGGCAAGAGACCCAGTACTTC. Translated: CASSRGGTGQETQYF.

The J gene is TRBJ1-6, the V gene TRBV2; 8 bases are a match to TRBD1. CDR3 length: 14 residues. With 6 bases clipped from V and 9 bases from J, the junction kept 7 bases outside the gene matches. Per the germline V gene, CDR1 is SNHLY and CDR2 is FYNNEI. The CDR3 DNA sequence: TGTGCCAGCAGAGAACAGGGGGTGGGTTCACCCCTCCACTTT. Translation: CASREQGVGSPLHF.

The chain couples TRBV11-2 to TRBJ1-1; D remains ambiguous. CDR3 length: 13 residues. V gave up 0 bases and J gave up 1 base, with 3 bases separating them. CDR1 and CDR2 (germline): SGHAT, FQNNGV. CDR3 in amino acids: CASSLDRNTEAFF. The DNA for the CDR3 is TGTGCCAGCAGCTTAGATCGGAACACTGAAGCTTTCTTT. The entire variable domain, with the rest obtained from reference TRBV11-2 and TRBJ1-1, is as follows: EAGVAQSPRYKIIEKRQSVAFWCNPISGHATLYWYQQILGQGPKLLIQFQNNGVVDDSQLPKDRFSAERLKGVDSTLKIQPAKLEDSAVYLCASSLDRNTEAFFGQGTRLTVV.